These 21 T cell receptor beta chains came from one sample sequenced in a study of T cell responses to AZD1222 COVID-19 vaccine. Data came from immunoSEQ multiplex PCR; TCRdb stores just in-frame clones and leaves some out. Among more than 100,000 clones listed, around 93% were seen once. This material consisted of peripheral blood, taken 28 days after the second AZD1222 dose. The source of these receptors is an adult who received the AZD1222 COVID-19 vaccine.

CDR3: CASSLGLQGGNEKLFF. The CDR3 region has the DNA TGTGCCAGCAGCTTAGGTCTACAGGGTGGTAATGAAAAACTGTTTTTT. The rearrangement links TRBV11-2 to TRBJ1-4; D perhaps matches TRBD1 (6 bases). The CDR3 length is 16 residues. V lost 1 base, J lost 4 bases, and 13 bases lay in between. CDR1 SGHAT and CDR2 FQNNGV come from the germline V gene.

The chain has TRBV5-1 and TRBJ2-1; 9 bases fit TRBD1. Per germline, CDR1 SGHRS and CDR2 YFSETQ. This CDR3 has 14 amino acids. The V segment lost 4 bases and the J segment 3 bases; nucleotides outside the gene matches: 2. The CDR3 DNA sequence: TGCGCCAGCAGCCCGGGACAGGGCTACAATGAGCAGTTCTTC. This encodes CASSPGQGYNEQFF. Based on the CDR3 plus reference TRBV5-1 and TRBJ2-1, the full variable domain is KAGVTQTPRYLIKTRGQQVTLSCSPISGHRSVSWYQQTPGQGLQFLFEYFSETQRNKGNFPGRFSGRQFSNSRSEMNVSTLELGDSALYLCASSPGQGYNEQFFGPGTRLTVL.

This chain uses TRBV6-6 with TRBJ2-7; maybe TRBD2 (6 bases). The V end was cut by 6 bases, the J end by 0 bases, with 15 bases between. This CDR3 has 15 amino acids. Germline V gives CDR1 MNHNY, CDR2 SVGAGI (reference sequence). Here the CDR3 DNA reads TGTGCCAGCAGCATAGCGGACGGGATCTCCTACGAGCAGTACTTC. As protein: CASSIADGISYEQYF.

The chain employs TRBV19 and TRBJ1-5; 7 bases match TRBD1. CDR1 is LNHDA, CDR2 SQIVND, per germline (reference sequence). Unmatched junction bases numbered 19, after V lost 5 bases and J lost 9 bases. The CDR3 consists of 17 residues. In DNA, the CDR3 is TGTGCCAGTAGTTCCCAAACAGGGGATCCTAGGGGACGGCCCCAGCATTTT. This encodes CASSSQTGDPRGRPQHF.

The chain couples TRBV27 to TRBJ1-5; D not resolved. V was trimmed by 3 bases and J by 0 bases, leaving 9 bases between them. From germline, CDR1 is MNHEY and CDR2 SMNVEV (reference sequence). This CDR3 is built from 15 residues. The DNA for the CDR3 is TGTGCCAGCAGTTTCGTGGGGTCTAGCAATCAGCCCCAGCATTTT. This encodes CASSFVGSSNQPQHF.

The V gene is TRBV5-1, the J gene TRBJ2-2, with 10 bases identical to TRBD1. The CDR3 sequence is 16 residues long. The junction had 7 bases not matched to a gene; V was cut back by 4 bases and J by 4 bases. Germline V gene data show CDR1 as SGHRS and CDR2 as YFSETQ. The CDR3, as DNA: TGCGCCAGCAGCGCGAGACAGGGGGCGCGCACCGGGGAGCTGTTTTTT. Amino acid sequence: CASSARQGARTGELFF.

V is TRBV5-4 and J is TRBJ2-2; 12 bases match TRBD2. V lost 4 bases and J lost 8; bases outside the gene matches: 6. From germline, CDR1 is SGHNT and CDR2 YYREEE (reference sequence). The CDR3 runs to 15 residues. As DNA, the CDR3 is TGTGCCAGCAGCCGACTAGCGGGAGAGACGGGGGAGCTGTTTTTT. Translation: CASSRLAGETGELFF.

The V gene is TRBV4-3, the J gene TRBJ2-2, with D uncertain. Germline V CDR1 and CDR2: LGHNA, YSLEER. This CDR3 region has 16 residues. Between the trimmed V and J ends, which lost 0 bases and 4 bases, there was a span of 12 bases. The CDR3 sequence: CASSQDIRVLTGELFF. CDR3 DNA sequence: TGCGCCAGCAGCCAAGATATTAGGGTCCTCACCGGGGAGCTGTTTTTT.

The V and J genes are TRBV7-9 and TRBJ2-2, with 8 bases lining up with TRBD2. CDR1 SEHNR and CDR2 FQNEAQ come from the germline V gene (reference sequence). V shed 0 bases and J 2 bases; nucleotides not matched to a gene: 8. The CDR3 contains 18 residues. The CDR3 coding sequence is TGTGCCAGCAGCTTAGCTTTCCAGCGGGGGTTAAACACCGGGGAGCTGTTTTTT. Protein product: CASSLAFQRGLNTGELFF.

The V call is TRBV7-3, the J call TRBJ2-7; 9 nucleotides line up with TRBD2. Germline V gives CDR1 SGHTA, CDR2 FQGTGA. V lost 9 bases, J lost 5 bases, and 17 bases stayed unmatched. This CDR3 comprises 16 residues. This CDR3 reads CARTAILAGIVHEQYF. The CDR3 nucleotides read TGTGCCAGAACAGCAATTCTAGCGGGAATCGTCCACGAGCAGTACTTC.

The CDR3 bases are TGTGCCAGCAGCGACGACGCGGTGAACAAAGAGACCCAGTACTTC. Its translation: CASSDDAVNKETQYF. The genes are TRBV7-2 and TRBJ2-5; no definite D call. Germline assignment: CDR1 SGHTA and CDR2 FQGNSA. V lost 5 bases and J 3 bases, leaving 16 bases between the germline ends. The length of the CDR3 is 15 residues.

This sequence joins TRBV18 and TRBJ1-2, with D maybe TRBD1 (6 bases). CDR3 length: 16 residues. Germline CDR1 reads KGHSH; CDR2 reads LQKENI. V lost 2 bases to trimming and J lost 3 bases, with 16 bases between them. CDR3 nucleotide sequence: TGTGCCAGCTCACCAGTCAGCAGGGGTGTTGACTATGGCTACACCTTC. Translation gives CASSPVSRGVDYGYTF. The entire variable domain, with the rest obtained from reference TRBV18 and TRBJ1-2, is as follows: NAGVMQNPRHLVRRRGQEARLRCSPMKGHSHVYWYRQLPEEGLKFMVYLQKENIIDESGMPKERFSAEFPKEGPSILRIQQVVRGDSAAYFCASSPVSRGVDYGYTFGSGTRLTVV.

The rearrangement uses TRBV27 and TRBJ2-3; D perhaps matches TRBD2 (5 bases). This CDR3 spans 15 amino acids. Germline loops: CDR1 MNHEY, CDR2 SMNVEV (reference sequence). The V gene lost 6 bases and the J gene lost 2 bases, with 15 bases spanning the gap. The CDR3 loop reads CASSLTGIFTDTQYF. CDR3 bases: TGTGCCAGCAGCTTGACCGGGATTTTCACAGATACGCAGTATTTT.

Here the CDR3 reads CASSPGGASGVSYEQYF. DNA for the CDR3: TGTGCCAGCAGCCCGGGGGGGGCCAGCGGGGTCTCCTACGAGCAGTACTTC. The chain uses TRBV7-9 and TRBJ2-7; the match to TRBD2 covers 8 bases. The J segment lost 0 bases and the V segment lost 5 bases, leaving 12 bases of the junction unmatched. The CDR3 has 17 residues. CDR1 and CDR2 (germline): SEHNR, FQNEAQ (reference sequence).

This CDR3 reads CASSLGSELSQETQYF. CDR3 bases: TGTGCCAGCAGCTTGGGTAGCGAACTATCACAAGAGACCCAGTACTTC. The chain employs TRBV5-4 and TRBJ2-5; a weak D match, TRBD2 (5 bases). Between the trimmed V and J ends, which lost 0 bases and 2 bases, there was a span of 14 bases. Germline CDR1 is SGHNT and CDR2 is YYREEE (reference sequence). The CDR3 runs to 16 residues.

The V call is TRBV20-1, the J call TRBJ1-2; D call uncertain. CDR1 and CDR2 (germline): DFQATT, SNEGSKA (reference sequence). The germline V and J ends were trimmed by 3 bases and 5 bases, with 7 bases remaining between them. This CDR3 contains 11 residues. This CDR3 reads CSASNFYGYTF. CDR3 bases: TGCAGTGCTAGTAACTTTTATGGCTACACCTTC.

V is TRBV2 and J is TRBJ2-5, with D hard to call. Trimming took 4 bases from V and 4 from J, leaving 4 bases between them. This CDR3 is 11 amino acids long. Germline-derived CDR1 and CDR2 are SNHLY and FYNNEI. The CDR3 DNA sequence: TGTGCCAGCAGTGCGGCAGAGACCCAGTACTTC. This sequence encodes CASSAAETQYF. Based on the CDR3 plus reference TRBV2 and TRBJ2-5, the full variable domain is EPEVTQTPSHQVTQMGQEVILRCVPISNHLYFYWYRQILGQKVEFLVSFYNNEISEKSEIFDDQFSVERPDGSNFTLKIRSTKLEDSAMYFCASSAAETQYFGPGTRLLVL.

This rearrangement joins TRBV18 to TRBJ1-1; no clear D. The CDR3 is 15 residues long. Deletions cut 2 bases from V and 4 bases from J, with 14 bases between. Looked up from germline, CDR1 is KGHSH and CDR2 is LQKENI. CDR3 in DNA: TGTGCCAGCTCACCAGCGGTAAAGTTGAGCACTGAAGCTTTCTTT. It codes for CASSPAVKLSTEAFF.

The chain has TRBV25-1 and TRBJ2-1; D possibly uses TRBD1 or TRBD2 (5 bases each). V was shortened by 5 bases and J by 15 bases, with 14 bases between the two germline ends. The CDR3 loop spans 11 amino acids. Germline CDR1 reads MGHDK; CDR2 reads SYGVNS. CDR3 amino acids: CASSWGSFRFF. The CDR3 DNA sequence: TGTGCCAGCAGTTGGGGGAGTTTTCGGTTCTTC.

To note about this clone: Germline is not matched at one junction end, which may reflect a read error. The chain recombines TRBV2 with TRBJ1-3; the match to TRBD1 covers 8 bases. CDR1 SNHLY and CDR2 FYNNEI come from the germline V gene. The CDR3 has 14 residues. This CDR3 is CASTMVGTGREIAF. The CDR3 DNA follows: TGTGCCAGCACCATGGTCGGGACAGGCCGAGAAATTGCATTT.

The chain has TRBV7-8 and TRBJ2-1; D ambiguous. The V end lost 5 bases, the J end lost 5 bases, and 16 bases lay between the germline ends. This CDR3 is built from 15 residues. The germline CDR1 and CDR2 sequences are SGHVS and FQNEAQ. This CDR3 is CASSPRPRGNNEQFF. DNA of the CDR3: TGTGCCAGCAGCCCACGGCCGCGAGGAAACAATGAGCAGTTCTTC.